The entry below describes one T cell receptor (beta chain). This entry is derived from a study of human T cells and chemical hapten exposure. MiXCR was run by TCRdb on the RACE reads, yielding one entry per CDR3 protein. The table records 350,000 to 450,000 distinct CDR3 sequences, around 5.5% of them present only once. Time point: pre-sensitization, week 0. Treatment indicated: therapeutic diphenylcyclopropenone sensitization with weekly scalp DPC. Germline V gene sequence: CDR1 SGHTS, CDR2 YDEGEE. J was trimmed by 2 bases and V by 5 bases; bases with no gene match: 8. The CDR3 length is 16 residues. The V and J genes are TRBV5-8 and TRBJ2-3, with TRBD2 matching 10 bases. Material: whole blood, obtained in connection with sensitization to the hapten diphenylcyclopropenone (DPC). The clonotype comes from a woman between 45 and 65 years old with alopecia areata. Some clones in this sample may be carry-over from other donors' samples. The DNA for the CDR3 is TGTGCCAGCAGGCGGCTAGCGGGGGCCATCACAGATACGCAGTATTTT. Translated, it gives CASRRLAGAITDTQYF.